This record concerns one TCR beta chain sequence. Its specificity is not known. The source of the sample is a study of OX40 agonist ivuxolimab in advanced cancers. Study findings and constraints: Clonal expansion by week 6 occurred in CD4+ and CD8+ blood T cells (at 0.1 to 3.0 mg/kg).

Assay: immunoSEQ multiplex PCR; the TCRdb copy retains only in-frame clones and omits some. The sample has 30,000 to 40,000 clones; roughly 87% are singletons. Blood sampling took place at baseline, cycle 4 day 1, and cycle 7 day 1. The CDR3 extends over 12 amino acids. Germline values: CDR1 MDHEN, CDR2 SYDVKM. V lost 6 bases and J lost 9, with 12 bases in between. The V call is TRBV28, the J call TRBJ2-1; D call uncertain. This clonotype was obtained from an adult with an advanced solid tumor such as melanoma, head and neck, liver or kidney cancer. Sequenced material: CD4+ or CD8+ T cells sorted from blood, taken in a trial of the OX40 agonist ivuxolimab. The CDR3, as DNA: TGTGCCAGCAGCCCGGTCGGCGGTGAGCAGTTCTTC. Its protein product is CASSPVGGEQFF.